This entry describes one T cell receptor (beta chain). TCRdb keeps only in-frame clones here, not all; method: immunoSEQ multiplex PCR. Of around 80,000 clones in the sample, around 83% were seen once. This record belongs to a study of OX40 agonist ivuxolimab in advanced cancers. Germline V gives CDR1 GTSNPN, CDR2 SVGIG (reference sequence). V shed 2 bases and J 4 bases; nucleotides not matched to a gene: 7. This CDR3 spans 14 amino acids. Sequences were derived from CD4+ or CD8+ T cells sorted from blood, sampled in a trial of the OX40 agonist ivuxolimab. The chain joins TRBV30 to TRBJ2-7; 8 bases map to TRBD2. This clonotype originated in an adult with an advanced solid tumor such as melanoma, head and neck, liver or kidney cancer. This CDR3 is CAWSIAGRGYEQYF. The CDR3 nucleotides read TGTGCCTGGAGTATAGCGGGGAGGGGTTACGAGCAGTACTTC.